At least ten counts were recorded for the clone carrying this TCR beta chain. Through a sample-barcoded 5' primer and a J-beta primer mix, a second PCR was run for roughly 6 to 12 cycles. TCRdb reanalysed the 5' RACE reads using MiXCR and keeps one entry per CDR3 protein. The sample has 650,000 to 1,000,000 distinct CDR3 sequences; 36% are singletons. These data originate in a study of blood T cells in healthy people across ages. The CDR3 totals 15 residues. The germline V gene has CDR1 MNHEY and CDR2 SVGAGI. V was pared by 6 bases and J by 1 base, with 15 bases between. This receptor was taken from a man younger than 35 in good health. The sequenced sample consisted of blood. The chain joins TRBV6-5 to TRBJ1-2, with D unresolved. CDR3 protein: CASSPGGLGNYGYTF. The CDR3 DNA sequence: TGTGCCAGCAGCCCGGGTGGGCTGGGTAACTATGGCTACACCTTC.